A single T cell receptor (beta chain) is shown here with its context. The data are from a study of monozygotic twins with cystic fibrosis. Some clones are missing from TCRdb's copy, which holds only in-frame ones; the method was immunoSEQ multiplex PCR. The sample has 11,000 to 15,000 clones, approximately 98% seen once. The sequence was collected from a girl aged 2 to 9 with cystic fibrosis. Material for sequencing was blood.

CDR3 DNA: TGTGCCAGCTCACGAGCGGGAGAGGAAGATACGCAGTATTTT. Translated: CASSRAGEEDTQYF. This sequence joins TRBV18 and TRBJ2-3; TRBD2 agrees at 8 bases. Germline CDR1 reads KGHSH; CDR2 reads LQKENI. Trimming took 4 bases from V and 5 from J; bases not matched to a gene: 5. CDR3 length equals 14 residues.